The T cell receptor beta chain described here comes from a study of T cell repertoires in cytomegalovirus infection. Findings and caveats of the study: Cumulative public TCR beta family frequency identified carriers of CMV plus the relevant HLA. There were HLA-C-restricted CMV-specific TCR beta clonotypes dominating the ex vivo response.

TCRdb called the reads again in MiXCR, with one record for every CDR3 protein. The sample lists around 300,000 distinct CDR3 sequences, around 20% occurring once. As concerns this clonotype: Antigen specificity is unknown.

The V end was cut by 5 bases, the J end by 4 bases, with 16 bases between. Germline assignment: CDR1 SNHLY and CDR2 FYNNEI. The CDR3 contains 15 residues. The chain recombines TRBV2 with TRBJ2-3; TRBD1 or TRBD2 may be the D gene (5 bases each). The material sequenced was cultured PBMCs, taken from culture after CMV antigen stimulation. The source is a human donor in good health (CMV status not recorded). Some clones in this sample may be carry-over from other donors' samples. In DNA, the CDR3 is TGTGCCAGCAGTCTAGGACTCCAGGGCGCAGATACGCAGTATTTT. Translating it yields CASSLGLQGADTQYF. The full variable domain, completed using reference TRBV2 and TRBJ2-3, is EPEVTQTPSHQVTQMGQEVILRCVPISNHLYFYWYRQILGQKVEFLVSFYNNEISEKSEIFDDQFSVERPDGSNFTLKIRSTKLEDSAMYFCASSLGLQGADTQYFGPGTRLTVL.